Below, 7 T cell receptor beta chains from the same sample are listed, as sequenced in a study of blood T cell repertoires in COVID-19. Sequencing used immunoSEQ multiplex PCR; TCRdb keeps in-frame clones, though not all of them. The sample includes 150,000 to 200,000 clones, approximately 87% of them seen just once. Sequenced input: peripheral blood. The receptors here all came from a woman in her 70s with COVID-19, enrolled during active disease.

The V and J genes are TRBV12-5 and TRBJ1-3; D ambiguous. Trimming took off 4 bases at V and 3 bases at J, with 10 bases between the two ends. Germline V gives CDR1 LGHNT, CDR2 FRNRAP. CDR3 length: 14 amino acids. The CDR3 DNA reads TGTGCTAGTGGTTCCTCAGGTTTTGGAAACACCATATATTTT. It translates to CASGSSGFGNTIYF.

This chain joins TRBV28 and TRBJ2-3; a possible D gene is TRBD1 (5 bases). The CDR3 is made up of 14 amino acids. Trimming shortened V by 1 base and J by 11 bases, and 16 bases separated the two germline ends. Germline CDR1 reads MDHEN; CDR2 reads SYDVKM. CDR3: CASSLSQEGHRQYF. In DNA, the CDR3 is TGTGCCAGCAGTTTATCCCAAGAAGGACATAGGCAGTATTTT.

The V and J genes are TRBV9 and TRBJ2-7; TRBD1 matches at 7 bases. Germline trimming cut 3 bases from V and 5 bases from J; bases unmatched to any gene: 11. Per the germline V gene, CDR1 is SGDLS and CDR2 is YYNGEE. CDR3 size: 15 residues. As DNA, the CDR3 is TGTGCCAGCAGCGCCGACCCCAGGGGGTTCGACGAGCAGTACTTC. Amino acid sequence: CASSADPRGFDEQYF.

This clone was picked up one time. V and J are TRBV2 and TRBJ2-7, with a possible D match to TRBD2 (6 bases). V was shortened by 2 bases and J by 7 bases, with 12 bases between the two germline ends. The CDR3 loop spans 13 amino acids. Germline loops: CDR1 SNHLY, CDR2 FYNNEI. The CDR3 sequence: CASSERQAGEQYF. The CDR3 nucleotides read TGTGCCAGCAGTGAAAGGCAGGCGGGGGAGCAGTACTTC.

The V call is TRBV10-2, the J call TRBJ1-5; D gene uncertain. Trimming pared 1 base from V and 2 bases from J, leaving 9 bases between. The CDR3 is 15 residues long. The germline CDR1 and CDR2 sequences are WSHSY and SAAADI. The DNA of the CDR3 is TGCGCCAGCAGTGAGTTCCGGCAGGGCAATCAGCCCCAGCATTTT. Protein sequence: CASSEFRQGNQPQHF.

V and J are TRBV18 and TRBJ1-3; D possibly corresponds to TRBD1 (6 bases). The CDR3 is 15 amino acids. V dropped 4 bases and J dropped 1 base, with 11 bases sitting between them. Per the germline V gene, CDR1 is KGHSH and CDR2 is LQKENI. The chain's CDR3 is CASSQQGFSGNTIYF. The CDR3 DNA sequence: TGTGCCAGCTCACAACAGGGTTTTTCTGGAAACACCATATATTTT. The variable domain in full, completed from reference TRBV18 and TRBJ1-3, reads NAGVMQNPRHLVRRRGQEARLRCSPMKGHSHVYWYRQLPEEGLKFMVYLQKENIIDESGMPKERFSAEFPKEGPSILRIQQVVRGDSAAYFCASSQQGFSGNTIYFGEGSWLTVV.

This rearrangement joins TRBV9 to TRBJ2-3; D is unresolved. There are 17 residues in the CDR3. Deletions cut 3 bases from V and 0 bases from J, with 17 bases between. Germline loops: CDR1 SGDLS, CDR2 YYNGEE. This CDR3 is CASSGGPAVTSTDTQYF. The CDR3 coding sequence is TGTGCCAGCAGCGGCGGCCCGGCGGTAACTAGCACAGATACGCAGTATTTT.